The present TCR beta chain was sequenced within a study of T cells in localized non-small cell lung cancer. Study-level findings and limits: Uninvolved adjacent lung, not tumor, had the highest T cell clonality.

The CDR3 extends over 13 amino acids. Per germline, CDR1 SQVTM and CDR2 ANQGSEA. The V end was cut by 6 bases, the J end by 3 bases, with 12 bases between. The protocol was immunoSEQ multiplex PCR, while the TCRdb copy is restricted to in-frame clones and leaves out a portion. The table has about 41,000 clones, 86% seen once. Comment on this clone: Antigen: not known.

The sequencing used peripheral blood, collected before any cancer treatment. The receptor was isolated from a woman aged 18 to 55 with stage III lung adenocarcinoma. The chain carries TRBV29-1 and TRBJ1-5; weak D call: TRBD1 (6 bases). The CDR3 is CSVWGGLNQPQHF. The DNA for the CDR3 is TGCAGCGTCTGGGGGGGGCTCAATCAGCCCCAGCATTTT. Together with reference TRBV29-1 and TRBJ1-5, the CDR3 gives the full variable domain: SAVISQKPSRDICQRGTSLTIQCQVDSQVTMMFWYRQQPGQSLTLIATANQGSEATYESGFVIDKFPISRPNLTFSTLTVSNMSPEDSSIYLCSVWGGLNQPQHFGDGTRLSIL.